One sample yielded the 5 T cell receptor beta chains listed below, sequenced in a study of blood T cell repertoires in COVID-19. Libraries were prepared by immunoSEQ multiplex PCR; TCRdb keeps only in-frame clonotypes and omits some of them. The data hold fewer than 700,000 clones, with approximately 88% observed a single time. Material: peripheral blood. The receptors were gathered from a woman in her 50s with COVID-19, enrolled during active disease.

The chain recombines TRBV3-1 (or the pseudogene TRBV3-2) with TRBJ2-3; 12 nucleotides agree with TRBD2. The CDR3 runs to 18 residues. Trimming at V came to 0 bases and at J to 5 bases, leaving 9 bases not matched to a gene. Germline loops: CDR1 LGHDT, CDR2 YNNKEL (reference sequence). This chain's CDR3 is CASSQEGASGGAEDTQYF. CDR3 nucleotide sequence: TGTGCCAGCAGCCAAGAGGGTGCTAGCGGGGGGGCGGAAGATACGCAGTATTTT.

A few counts support this clone. The V gene is TRBV3-1 (or the pseudogene TRBV3-2), the J gene TRBJ1-6; D not certain. CDR3 length: 15 residues. Germline V CDR1 and CDR2: LGHDT, YNNKEL (reference sequence). V shed 1 base and J shed 8 bases, with 12 bases lying between them. CDR3 sequence (DNA): TGTGCCAGCAGCCAAGGGTGGCAGGTTTATTCACCCCTCCACTTT. Its translation: CASSQGWQVYSPLHF.

This chain links TRBV7-6 with TRBJ1-1; 7 bases are a match to TRBD1. This CDR3 has 15 amino acids. J lost 0 bases, V lost 5 bases, and 6 bases had no gene match. Per the germline V gene, CDR1 is SGHVS and CDR2 is FNYEAQ. The CDR3 reads CASSPSQGVNTEAFF. The CDR3 DNA sequence: TGTGCCAGCAGCCCTTCCCAGGGGGTGAACACTGAAGCTTTCTTT.

This clone has just a few counts. V usage is TRBV2 and J usage is TRBJ1-1; tentatively, D is TRBD1 (5 bases). Trimming cost V 6 bases and J 4 bases, with 6 bases left between them. Germline assignment: CDR1 SNHLY and CDR2 FYNNEI. The CDR3 sequence is 11 residues long. The CDR3 protein is CASRRGTEAFF. In DNA form, the CDR3 reads TGTGCCAGCAGAAGGGGCACTGAAGCTTTCTTT.

The V and J genes are TRBV24-1 and TRBJ1-5, with no clear D. Trimming removed 3 bases at V and 5 bases at J, with 10 bases between. Germline-derived CDR1 and CDR2 are KGHDR and SFDVKD. The CDR3 totals 14 residues. CDR3 coding DNA: TGTGCCACCAGTGATCGGCTGAGCGATCAGCCCCAGCATTTT. This gives the protein CATSDRLSDQPQHF.